This T cell receptor (beta chain) was captured by sequencing in a study of cytomegalovirus exposure and HLA in healthy donors. Findings of the study overall: With DRB1 most and HLA-C fewest, TCR association rates differed between HLA loci in a later analysis.

About this clone itself: The target antigen is unknown. Compared with germline, one end of the junction differs, possibly owing to a read error.

13 Jbeta primers and 60 Vbeta primers were used for the PCR. Libraries were prepared by immunoSEQ multiplex PCR; TCRdb keeps only in-frame clonotypes and omits some of them. The sample holds 180,000 or so clones, roughly 80% seen once. The CDR3 contains 15 residues. Per the germline V gene, CDR1 is MNHEY and CDR2 is SMNVEV (reference sequence). This chain connects TRBV27 to TRBJ2-1, with D maybe TRBD2 (6 bases). This clonotype originated in a woman between 18 and 29 years old in good health and CMV-seronegative. The sample consisted of PBMCs. CDR3 sequence (DNA): TGTGCCAGCAGGCGACTAGATCTCTCCGACAATGAGCAGTTCTTC. The encoded protein is CASRRLDLSDNEQFF.